This T cell receptor (beta chain) stems from a study of blood T cell repertoires in COVID-19. Turning to the study itself: Sources were T cells, B-cell-depleted T cells, or PBMCs; the material itself was cDNA or gDNA.

As processed by the authors: It was from reference gene primer amplification that nucleated cell counts were estimated. Generated by immunoSEQ multiplex PCR, the TCRdb table keeps only in-frame clones and is missing some. The DNA was the basis for D and trimming; V, J and clone size are from that table. The sample lists some 250,000 clones, roughly 86% seen once, with about 0.8% in the top ten. The junction had 9 bases not matched to a gene; V was cut back by 2 bases and J by 3 bases. This CDR3 comprises 16 residues. The germline CDR1 and CDR2 sequences are MNHEY and SMNVEV (reference sequence). This chain uses TRBV27 with TRBJ2-7; 8 bases are shared with TRBD1. The sequence was collected from a woman in her twenties or thirties with acute or convalescent COVID-19. The sequenced sample was peripheral blood. The CDR3: CASSLRAGQGFYEQYF. In nucleotides, the CDR3 is TGTGCCAGCAGTTTAAGGGCCGGACAGGGATTCTACGAGCAGTACTTC.